One and the same sample provided the 30 T cell receptor beta chains below, sequenced in a study of cytomegalovirus exposure and HLA in healthy donors. This PCR relied on a set of 60 Vbeta primers and 13 Jbeta primers. Measured with immunoSEQ multiplex PCR; TCRdb has only the in-frame clones, and not every one. The table gives about 110,000 clones; the top ten clones make up roughly 3.5% of it. Source material: PBMCs. The receptors stem from a man aged 30-40 years in good health and CMV-seronegative.

This sequence joins TRBV15 and TRBJ1-4; 12 bases are a match to TRBD1. CDR3 length: 17 amino acids. The germline gives CDR1 LNHNV, CDR2 YYDKDF (reference sequence). The junction had 6 bases not matched to a gene; V was cut back by 5 bases and J by 2 bases. In nucleotides, the CDR3 is TGTGCCACCAGCCGAGGGGACAGGGGGCCGACTAATGAAAAACTGTTTTTT. Amino acids: CATSRGDRGPTNEKLFF.

The rearrangement uses TRBV4-1 and TRBJ1-2; TRBD1 aligns across 7 bases. This CDR3 spans 15 amino acids. The V and J ends lost 0 bases and 9 bases, in that order; junction bases with no gene match: 10. Germline CDR1 is MGHRA and CDR2 is YSYEKL. Here the CDR3 reads CASSQERGLGYSYTF. Here the CDR3 DNA reads TGCGCCAGCAGCCAAGAGAGGGGGCTAGGTTATAGCTACACCTTC.

This chain uses TRBV13 with TRBJ2-7; weak D call: TRBD1 (5 bases). V lost 3 bases and J lost 2, with 5 bases in between. This CDR3 is 12 amino acids long. Germline V gene sequence: CDR1 PRHDT, CDR2 FYEKMQ (reference sequence). In nucleotides, the CDR3 is TGTGCCAGCAGCTTGGACACCTACGAGCAGTACTTC. Translated, it gives CASSLDTYEQYF.

J is TRBJ1-6 and V is TRBV28, with D maybe TRBD1 (5 bases). Trimming cost V 7 bases and J 9 bases, with 19 bases left between them. The length of the CDR3 is 15 residues. Germline CDR1 MDHEN, CDR2 SYDVKM. In DNA, the CDR3 is TGTGCCAGCACCCCATTGGGGGGGGGAGGTTCACCCCTCCACTTT. Amino acid sequence: CASTPLGGGGSPLHF.

The chain joins TRBV27 to TRBJ2-2; D might be TRBD2 (7 bases). Trimming stripped 3 bases from V and 4 bases from J, with 18 bases between. Germline values: CDR1 MNHEY, CDR2 SMNVEV (reference sequence). The CDR3 extends over 17 amino acids. CDR3 coding DNA: TGTGCCAGCAGTTTTCGGTACGGGGGGCCCGGCACCGGGGAGCTGTTTTTT. Amino acids: CASSFRYGGPGTGELFF.

The chain joins TRBV19 to TRBJ2-1; D perhaps matches TRBD2 (6 bases). Germline CDR1 and CDR2: LNHDA and SQIVND (reference sequence). The V end lost 5 bases, the J end lost 6 bases, and 14 bases lay between the germline ends. The CDR3 extends over 14 amino acids. CDR3 residues: CASSLRGSGNEQFF. CDR3 bases: TGTGCCAGTAGTCTCCGGGGGTCGGGCAATGAGCAGTTCTTC.

The chain has TRBV29-1 and TRBJ1-2, with a tentative D call TRBD1 (6 bases). Germline-derived CDR1 and CDR2 are SQVTM and ANQGSEA. This CDR3 comprises 11 residues. The chain's CDR3 is CRQGWACGYTF. The CDR3 nucleotides are TGCAGACAGGGTTGGGCTTGTGGCTACACCTTC.

CDR3 residues: CASSPYQGAGETQYF. CDR3 DNA: TGTGCCAGCAGCCCGTATCAGGGGGCTGGAGAGACCCAGTACTTC. The chain is built from TRBV7-9 and TRBJ2-5, with 8 nucleotides matching TRBD1. V shed 5 bases and J 4 bases; nucleotides not matched to a gene: 9. The CDR3 has 15 residues. Germline V gives CDR1 SEHNR, CDR2 FQNEAQ (reference sequence).

This chain joins TRBV2 and TRBJ2-7, with D perhaps TRBD1 (6 bases). Trimming removed 6 bases from V and 5 bases from J, with 14 bases in between. Germline CDR1 reads SNHLY; CDR2 reads FYNNEI. This CDR3 spans 13 amino acids. DNA of the CDR3: TGTGCCAGCAGCAGGGGTCCAGGGAACGAGCAGTACTTC. Its protein product is CASSRGPGNEQYF.

The rearrangement joins TRBV7-3 to TRBJ1-1; possibly TRBD1 for D (6 bases). Germline values: CDR1 SGHTA, CDR2 FQGTGA. V shed 1 base and J shed 8 bases, with 11 bases lying between them. The CDR3 is made up of 13 amino acids. CDR3 protein: CASSLNRQGEAFF. CDR3 nucleotides: TGTGCCAGCAGCTTAAACAGGCAGGGGGAAGCTTTCTTT.

The V and J genes are TRBV7-2 and TRBJ1-1; D might be TRBD1 (5 bases). CDR3 size: 16 residues. The germline V gene encodes CDR1 SGHTA and CDR2 FQGNSA. V lost 3 bases to trimming and J lost 3 bases, with 17 bases between them. Here the CDR3 DNA reads TGTGCCAGCAGCTTCGGGGGGGAGGGGCGAGACACTGAAGCTTTCTTT. Residues: CASSFGGEGRDTEAFF. The full variable domain, in which reference TRBV7-2 and TRBJ1-1 provide the parts outside the CDR3, is GAGVSQSPSNKVTEKGKDVELRCDPISGHTALYWYRQSLGQGLEFLIYFQGNSAPDKSGLPSDRFSAERTGGSVSTLTIQRTQQEDSAVYLCASSFGGEGRDTEAFFGQGTRLTVV.

This chain links TRBV7-8 with TRBJ1-1; 7 positions match TRBD1. V lost 3 bases and J lost 6; bases outside the gene matches: 10. The CDR3 has 15 residues. From germline, CDR1 is SGHVS and CDR2 FQNEAQ. CDR3 nucleotides: TGTGCCAGCAGCTTCCCAGGGGGTATAAAGGCTGAAGCTTTCTTT. It encodes CASSFPGGIKAEAFF. Together with reference TRBV7-8 and TRBJ1-1, the CDR3 gives the full variable domain: GAGVSQSPRYKVAKRGQDVALRCDPISGHVSLFWYQQALGQGPEFLTYFQNEAQLDKSGLPSDRFFAERPEGSVSTLKIQRTQQEDSAVYLCASSFPGGIKAEAFFGQGTRLTVV.

The genes are TRBV19 and TRBJ1-2; D is ambiguous. CDR1 LNHDA and CDR2 SQIVND come from the germline V gene (reference sequence). The V and J ends lost 5 bases and 4 bases respectively, with 11 bases between them. The CDR3 sequence is 13 residues long. CDR3 DNA sequence: TGTGCCAGTAGTCCCGGGATGGGCTATGGCTACACCTTC. It specifies CASSPGMGYGYTF.

V is TRBV18 and J is TRBJ2-5; 7 bases fit TRBD1. The end of the DNA fits TRBJ2-7 better, so the J call may be wrong. Germline values: CDR1 KGHSH, CDR2 LQKENI. The length of the CDR3 is 15 residues. The CDR3, as DNA: TGTGCCAGCTCACCAGGTCGACAGGGTGCCCACGAGCAGTACTTC. This encodes CASSPGRQGAHEQYF.

The chain combines TRBV9 with TRBJ2-2; 9 bases agree with TRBD1. Trimming took 6 bases from V and 6 from J; bases not matched to a gene: 9. Germline CDR1 reads SGDLS; CDR2 reads YYNGEE. CDR3 size: 15 residues. As DNA, the CDR3 is TGTGCCAGCACGAAGGGGGGACAGGGCTCCGGGGAGCTGTTTTTT. Translating it yields CASTKGGQGSGELFF. The full variable domain, its missing parts supplied by reference TRBV9 and TRBJ2-2, is DSGVTQTPKHLITATGQRVTLRCSPRSGDLSVYWYQQSLDQGLQFLIQYYNGEERAKGNILERFSAQQFPDLHSELNLSSLELGDSALYFCASTKGGQGSGELFFGEGSRLTVL.

V and J are TRBV11-2 and TRBJ2-5, with 7 bases lining up with TRBD2. Germline CDR1 SGHAT, CDR2 FQNNGV. J gave up 5 bases and V 2 bases, and 14 bases lay outside the gene matches. The CDR3 runs 17 residues. Here the CDR3 reads CASSLTSRGSRGETQYF. Written as DNA, the CDR3 is TGTGCCAGCAGCTTAACTTCGCGGGGGTCCCGGGGGGAGACCCAGTACTTC. Drawing the rest from reference TRBV11-2 and TRBJ2-5, the complete variable domain is EAGVAQSPRYKIIEKRQSVAFWCNPISGHATLYWYQQILGQGPKLLIQFQNNGVVDDSQLPKDRFSAERLKGVDSTLKIQPAKLEDSAVYLCASSLTSRGSRGETQYFGPGTRLLVL.

The V gene is TRBV29-1, the J gene TRBJ1-1, with TRBD1 as a possible D gene (6 bases). CDR1 and CDR2 from the germline V gene are SQVTM and ANQGSEA. Trimming took 7 bases from V and 2 from J, leaving 11 bases between them. The CDR3 covers 12 residues. The CDR3: CSGGQLNTEAFF. CDR3 nucleotide sequence: TGCAGCGGAGGACAGTTAAACACTGAAGCTTTCTTT.

V gene TRBV6-4 combines with J gene TRBJ1-1; D may be TRBD1 (5 bases). The ends were cut back, 0 bases at V and 6 bases at J, with 8 bases in the middle. The CDR3 covers 13 residues. Germline V gene data show CDR1 as MRHNA and CDR2 as SNTAGT. The CDR3 DNA sequence: TGTGCCAGCAGTGACTCGCTGACAGCTGAAGCTTTCTTT. Protein: CASSDSLTAEAFF.

The gene calls are TRBV11-3 and TRBJ2-3, with D maybe TRBD1 (5 bases). Germline V gives CDR1 SGHNT, CDR2 YENEEA. The CDR3 runs to 14 residues. Deletions cut 3 bases from V and 3 bases from J, with 10 bases between. The CDR3 DNA reads as TGTGCCAGCAGCTTGCAGGGTGAGACAGATACGCAGTATTTT. It translates to CASSLQGETDTQYF.

This chain joins TRBV18 and TRBJ1-1; D might be TRBD1 (5 bases). V was cut by 4 bases and J by 0 bases, with 15 bases left in between. CDR3 length equals 16 residues. The germline V gene has CDR1 KGHSH and CDR2 LQKENI. The CDR3 nucleotides are TGTGCCAGCTCACGAGATCATCAGGGTATGAACACTGAAGCTTTCTTT. Translated: CASSRDHQGMNTEAFF.

The J gene is TRBJ2-7, the V gene TRBV7-6, with D perhaps TRBD1 (7 bases). The CDR3 sequence is 14 residues long. Germline V gene sequence: CDR1 SGHVS, CDR2 FNYEAQ. V was shortened by 3 bases and J by 7 bases, with 16 bases between the two germline ends. In nucleotides, the CDR3 is TGTGCCAGCAGCTTCGGAGGGGGCGCGCGGGAGCAGTACTTC. As protein: CASSFGGGAREQYF.

V and J are TRBV5-4 and TRBJ2-2, with TRBD1 matching over 7 bases. J gave up 4 bases and V 4 bases, and 7 bases lay outside the gene matches. Germline CDR1 reads SGHNT; CDR2 reads YYREEE (reference sequence). This CDR3 is built from 15 residues. This chain's CDR3 is CASSPGQVITGELFF. The CDR3 bases are TGTGCCAGCAGCCCCGGACAGGTGATCACCGGGGAGCTGTTTTTT.

The chain couples TRBV10-3 to TRBJ2-6; 8 bases fit TRBD1. V gave up 9 bases and J gave up 2 bases; unmatched junction bases: 3. CDR3 size: 14 residues. Germline CDR1 is ENHRY and CDR2 is SYGVKD. Here the CDR3 reads CAMGTGTGANVLTF. CDR3 nucleotides: TGTGCCATGGGGACAGGAACTGGGGCCAACGTCCTGACTTTC.

The V call is TRBV28, the J call TRBJ2-7; D is uncertain. Germline V CDR1 and CDR2: MDHEN, SYDVKM. The CDR3 is 10 amino acids. V lost 5 bases and J lost 9, with 8 bases in between. The CDR3 here is CASSRVRQYF. CDR3 nucleotides: TGTGCCAGCAGTCGGGTGAGGCAGTACTTC.

The chain recombines TRBV27 with TRBJ1-6; 10 bases fit TRBD1. The CDR3 has 15 residues. Germline V gene data show CDR1 as MNHEY and CDR2 as SMNVEV (reference sequence). After removal of 6 bases from V and 9 bases from J, the junction contained 8 bases not matched to a gene. In DNA, the CDR3 is TGTGCCAGCAGGTCACCGCGGACAGGGGGTTCACCCCTCCACTTT. It encodes CASRSPRTGGSPLHF.

The chain is built from TRBV30 and TRBJ2-7; 11 bases map to TRBD1. In germline, CDR1 is GTSNPN, CDR2 SVGIG (reference sequence). This CDR3 has 14 amino acids. The V segment lost 3 bases and the J segment 3 bases; nucleotides outside the gene matches: 4. The CDR3 loop is CAWSTGTGGYEQYF. CDR3 in DNA: TGTGCCTGGAGCACCGGGACAGGGGGCTACGAGCAGTACTTC. The full variable domain, completed using reference TRBV30 and TRBJ2-7, is SQTIHQWPATLVQPVGSPLSLECTVEGTSNPNLYWYRQAAGRGLQLLFYSVGIGQISSEVPQNLSASRPQDRQFILSSKKLLLSDSGFYLCAWSTGTGGYEQYFGPGTRLTVT.

The chain combines TRBV19 with TRBJ2-1, with 12 bases that match TRBD2. V dropped 3 bases and J dropped 4; count of bases not matched to a gene: 10. The CDR3 length is 18 residues. Germline V gives CDR1 LNHDA, CDR2 SQIVND (reference sequence). DNA of the CDR3: TGTGCCAGTAGTATCACGACTAGCGGGGGAGGGCTATACAATGAGCAGTTCTTC. Amino acids: CASSITTSGGGLYNEQFF.

The genes are TRBV5-1 and TRBJ2-5, with 9 bases matching TRBD1. Germline V CDR1 and CDR2: SGHRS, YFSETQ. This CDR3 contains 14 residues. J was trimmed by 4 bases and V by 3 bases; bases with no gene match: 4. CDR3 DNA: TGCGCCAGCAGCTCAACGACAGGGGGAGAGACCCAGTACTTC. Translated, it gives CASSSTTGGETQYF.

The chain links TRBV5-4 to TRBJ1-2; possible D gene TRBD1, 6 bases. The CDR3 covers 13 residues. Germline V lookup: CDR1 SGHNT, CDR2 YYREEE (reference sequence). V shed 4 bases and J shed 8 bases, with 15 bases lying between them. This chain's CDR3 is CASSLDDRRGYTF. CDR3 nucleotide sequence: TGTGCCAGCAGCCTCGACGACAGGCGCGGCTACACCTTC.

The rearrangement uses TRBV19 and TRBJ2-1; 9 bases align to TRBD1. The J segment lost 6 bases and the V segment lost 7 bases, leaving 7 bases of the junction unmatched. Per germline, CDR1 LNHDA and CDR2 SQIVND (reference sequence). CDR3 length: 14 amino acids. The CDR3 reads CASKRQGEANEQFF. The DNA for the CDR3 is TGTGCCAGTAAAAGACAGGGGGAGGCCAATGAGCAGTTCTTC.